This is a list of T cell receptor beta chains from one sample in a study of T cell changes during pregnancy in multiple sclerosis. Assay used: immunoSEQ multiplex PCR; TCRdb lists only in-frame clones, some missing. The sample lists 45,000 to 60,000 clones, 85% to 95% occurring once. Sequenced here: CD4+ T cells from peripheral blood mononuclear cells, sampled in the third trimester of pregnancy. All receptors come from a female donor with multiple sclerosis, enrolled in a pregnancy study. Each CDR3 is given with its conserved first and last residue. The order of the fields is clone size, V gene, D gene, J gene, CDR3 protein, CDR3 DNA. The D gene is left open where the match is weak. For some rows the clone size is stated as once, few or many, or as a class when expanded; others skip it.

abundance: NA; v_gene: TRBV5-1; d_gene: NA; j_gene: TRBJ1-2; CDR3aa: CASSDSRVCYGYTF; CDR3nt: TGCGCCAGCAGCGATAGCAGGGTGTGCTATGGCTACACCTTC
abundance: NA; v_gene: TRBV11-2; d_gene: TRBD2; j_gene: TRBJ2-5; CDR3aa: CASSLLAGVETQYF; CDR3nt: TGTGCCAGCAGCTTGCTAGCGGGGGTAGAGACCCAGTACTTC
abundance: NA; v_gene: TRBV19; d_gene: NA; j_gene: TRBJ2-5; CDR3aa: CASSLSGSELETQYF; CDR3nt: TGTGCCAGTAGTCTCTCCGGGAGCGAGCTAGAGACCCAGTACTTC
abundance: once; v_gene: TRBV18; d_gene: TRBD1; j_gene: TRBJ1-1; CDR3aa: CASSPSRGTANTEAFF; CDR3nt: TGTGCCAGCTCACCAAGCCGCGGGACAGCCAACACTGAAGCTTTCTTT
abundance: NA; v_gene: TRBV7-2; d_gene: NA; j_gene: TRBJ2-1; CDR3aa: CASSPTGTYNEQFF; CDR3nt: TGTGCCAGCAGCCCAACAGGTACCTACAATGAGCAGTTCTTC
abundance: NA; v_gene: TRBV7-2; d_gene: NA; j_gene: TRBJ2-5; CDR3aa: CASSGQRQQETQYF; CDR3nt: TGTGCCAGCAGCGGACAGAGACAACAAGAGACCCAGTACTTC
abundance: few; v_gene: TRBV30; d_gene: NA; j_gene: TRBJ1-1; CDR3aa: CAWSLLDTEAFF; CDR3nt: TGTGCCTGGAGTTTACTAGACACCGAAGCTTTCTTT
abundance: NA; v_gene: TRBV18; d_gene: TRBD1; j_gene: TRBJ1-6; CDR3aa: CASSPDRGDSPLHF; CDR3nt: TGTGCCAGCTCGCCGGACAGGGGTGATTCACCCCTCCACTTT
abundance: NA; v_gene: TRBV5-6; d_gene: NA; j_gene: TRBJ1-6; CDR3aa: CASSSDNNSPLHF; CDR3nt: TGTGCCAGCAGCTCGGACAATAATTCACCCCTCCACTTT
abundance: NA; v_gene: TRBV19; d_gene: TRBD1; j_gene: TRBJ2-1; CDR3aa: CASSIYRGRDEQFF; CDR3nt: TGTGCCAGTAGTATATACAGGGGACGGGATGAGCAGTTCTTC
abundance: NA; v_gene: TRBV5-6; d_gene: NA; j_gene: TRBJ2-1; CDR3aa: CASSSQGIYNEQFF; CDR3nt: TGTGCCAGCAGCTCCCAGGGGATCTACAATGAGCAGTTCTTC
abundance: NA; v_gene: TRBV4-1; d_gene: TRBD1; j_gene: TRBJ1-5; CDR3aa: CASSQSGTVDQPQHF; CDR3nt: TGCGCCAGCAGCCAATCCGGGACAGTTGATCAGCCCCAGCATTTT
abundance: NA; v_gene: TRBV7-2; d_gene: NA; j_gene: TRBJ2-3; CDR3aa: CASSLQGPPSTDTQYF; CDR3nt: TGTGCCAGCAGCTTACAGGGCCCGCCCAGCACAGATACGCAGTATTTT
abundance: NA; v_gene: TRBV11-2; d_gene: NA; j_gene: TRBJ1-1; CDR3aa: CASSNGGGRGTEAFF; CDR3nt: TGTGCCAGCAGCAATGGGGGGGGACGGGGCACTGAAGCTTTCTTT
abundance: once; v_gene: TRBV9; d_gene: TRBD1; j_gene: TRBJ2-4; CDR3aa: CASSPPGTGAKNIQYF; CDR3nt: TGTGCCAGCAGCCCCCCGGGGACAGGGGCTAAAAACATTCAGTACTTC
abundance: NA; v_gene: TRBV30; d_gene: NA; j_gene: TRBJ1-2; CDR3aa: CAWSRQIGLYGYTF; CDR3nt: TGTGCCTGGAGTCGACAGATAGGGCTCTATGGCTACACCTTC
abundance: NA; v_gene: TRBV5-4; d_gene: NA; j_gene: TRBJ1-2; CDR3aa: CASSPEMGGGVYGYTF; CDR3nt: TGTGCCAGCAGCCCGGAAATGGGGGGGGGAGTCTATGGCTACACCTTC
abundance: NA; v_gene: TRBV7-3; d_gene: TRBD2; j_gene: TRBJ2-3; CDR3aa: CASSLGLAGGLSTDTQYF; CDR3nt: TGTGCCAGCAGCTTAGGACTAGCGGGGGGACTTAGCACAGATACGCAGTATTTT
abundance: NA; v_gene: TRBV6-1; d_gene: TRBD2; j_gene: TRBJ2-5; CDR3aa: CASSGLAGGGVQAETQYF; CDR3nt: TGTGCCAGCAGTGGACTAGCGGGGGGCGGGGTACAAGCAGAGACCCAGTACTTC
abundance: once; v_gene: TRBV4-3; d_gene: NA; j_gene: TRBJ1-5; CDR3aa: CASSQEGRSQPQHF; CDR3nt: TGCGCCAGCAGCCAAGAAGGGAGGTCTCAGCCCCAGCATTTT
abundance: NA; v_gene: TRBV25-1; d_gene: NA; j_gene: TRBJ2-1; CDR3aa: CASSRTGNAGVEQFF; CDR3nt: TGTGCCAGCAGCCGAACGGGGAACGCAGGAGTGGAGCAGTTCTTC
abundance: NA; v_gene: TRBV10-3; d_gene: TRBD2; j_gene: TRBJ2-3; CDR3aa: CAIRGLASTDTQYF; CDR3nt: TGTGCCATCAGGGGACTAGCTAGCACAGATACGCAGTATTTT
abundance: NA; v_gene: TRBV10-3; d_gene: NA; j_gene: TRBJ1-2; CDR3aa: CAINSKAEGNGYTF; CDR3nt: TGTGCCATCAACAGTAAGGCAGAAGGTAATGGCTACACCTTC
abundance: once; v_gene: TRBV5-1; d_gene: NA; j_gene: TRBJ2-3; CDR3aa: CASSFRGSGTDTQYF; CDR3nt: TGCGCCAGCAGCTTCCGGGGTAGCGGCACAGATACGCAGTATTTT
abundance: NA; v_gene: TRBV27; d_gene: NA; j_gene: TRBJ2-3; CDR3aa: CASSFGANRATDTQYF; CDR3nt: TGTGCCAGCAGTTTTGGGGCCAACAGGGCCACAGATACGCAGTATTTT
abundance: NA; v_gene: TRBV19; d_gene: TRBD1; j_gene: TRBJ1-5; CDR3aa: CASSIIGGTGDTQPQHF; CDR3nt: TGTGCCAGTAGTATAATAGGGGGGACAGGGGATACTCAGCCCCAGCATTTT
abundance: NA; v_gene: TRBV11-2; d_gene: NA; j_gene: TRBJ1-3; CDR3aa: CASSLGAGLISGNTIYF; CDR3nt: TGTGCCAGCAGCTTAGGTGCAGGGCTGATCTCTGGAAACACCATATATTTT
abundance: NA; v_gene: TRBV18; d_gene: TRBD1; j_gene: TRBJ1-4; CDR3aa: CASSPRSGGINEKLFF; CDR3nt: TGTGCCAGCTCACCACGGTCAGGGGGGATTAATGAAAAACTGTTTTTT
abundance: NA; v_gene: TRBV7-2; d_gene: TRBD2; j_gene: TRBJ2-3; CDR3aa: CASRPPGLTTDTQYF; CDR3nt: TGTGCCAGCAGGCCCCCGGGACTAACTACAGATACGCAGTATTTT
abundance: NA; v_gene: TRBV29-1; d_gene: NA; j_gene: TRBJ1-2; CDR3aa: CSGRVGYGYTF; CDR3nt: TGCAGCGGGAGGGTAGGCTATGGCTACACCTTC
abundance: NA; v_gene: TRBV10-1; d_gene: TRBD1; j_gene: TRBJ1-5; CDR3aa: CASRGQGSYQPQHF; CDR3nt: TGCGCCAGCAGGGGACAGGGGAGCTATCAGCCCCAGCATTTT
abundance: once; v_gene: TRBV29-1; d_gene: NA; j_gene: TRBJ1-2; CDR3aa: CSVEGTPVGFSYGYTF; CDR3nt: TGCAGCGTTGAGGGGACACCAGTGGGGTTCTCCTATGGCTACACCTTC
abundance: NA; v_gene: TRBV4-3; d_gene: TRBD1; j_gene: TRBJ2-7; CDR3aa: CASSQELGTGGDEQYF; CDR3nt: TGCGCCAGCAGCCAAGAATTGGGGACAGGGGGCGACGAGCAGTACTTC
abundance: NA; v_gene: TRBV7-2; d_gene: NA; j_gene: TRBJ2-3; CDR3aa: CASSSGNTGTQYF; CDR3nt: TGTGCCAGCAGCTCCGGCAACACGGGTACGCAGTATTTT
abundance: NA; v_gene: TRBV9; d_gene: TRBD1; j_gene: TRBJ2-2; CDR3aa: CASSGSTGGTGELFF; CDR3nt: TGTGCCAGCAGCGGCTCCACAGGGGGAACCGGGGAGCTGTTTTTT
abundance: NA; v_gene: TRBV7-2; d_gene: NA; j_gene: TRBJ2-5; CDR3aa: CASSLFGLAQETQYF; CDR3nt: TGTGCCAGCAGCTTATTCGGGCTAGCGCAAGAGACCCAGTACTTC
abundance: once; v_gene: TRBV19; d_gene: TRBD1; j_gene: TRBJ2-3; CDR3aa: CASIEKGAGDTQYF; CDR3nt: TGTGCCAGTATAGAAAAGGGGGCAGGAGATACGCAGTATTTT